The rows below give T cell receptor beta chains drawn from one sample of a study of shared clonotypes between healthy human individuals. Sequencing was performed with immunoSEQ multiplex PCR; in TCRdb, only in-frame clones are kept and a portion is missing. Of under 700,000 clones detected, around 95% appear once; the ten largest clones hold over 0.09%. The sample consisted of naive CD8+ T cells sorted from blood. The source is a woman aged 25 to 45 in good health. Each CDR3 is given with its conserved first and last residue. Each record gives: V gene, clone size, D gene, J gene, CDR3 protein, CDR3 DNA. A D gene is named only where the DNA matches it firmly. Not all rows give a size; the values are once, few, many and, for expanded clones, a class.

v_call: TRBV5-1; clone_size: .; d_call: .; j_call: TRBJ2-7; cdr3_aa: CASSFQGDEQYF; cdr3_nt: TGCGCCAGCAGCTTTCAGGGAGACGAGCAGTACTTC
v_call: TRBV27; clone_size: .; d_call: .; j_call: TRBJ1-1; cdr3_aa: CASSLSPGLNTEAFF; cdr3_nt: TGTGCCAGCAGTTTATCTCCAGGGTTGAACACTGAAGCTTTCTTT
v_call: TRBV5-4; clone_size: .; d_call: .; j_call: TRBJ2-7; cdr3_aa: CASSSRPNEQYF; cdr3_nt: TGTGCCAGCAGCTCCAGACCAAACGAGCAGTACTTC
v_call: TRBV9; clone_size: .; d_call: TRBD1; j_call: TRBJ2-1; cdr3_aa: CASSGTGNEQFF; cdr3_nt: TGTGCCAGCAGCGGGACAGGGAATGAGCAGTTCTTC
v_call: TRBV25-1; clone_size: .; d_call: TRBD1; j_call: TRBJ1-4; cdr3_aa: CASSGRGTGIPRNEKLFF; cdr3_nt: TGTGCCAGCAGTGGACGAGGGACAGGGATTCCCCGTAATGAAAAACTGTTTTTT
v_call: TRBV7-9; clone_size: .; d_call: TRBD2; j_call: TRBJ2-1; cdr3_aa: CASSSIAGPGPDEQFF; cdr3_nt: TGTGCCAGCAGCTCCATAGCGGGACCCGGGCCCGATGAGCAGTTCTTC
v_call: TRBV4-1; clone_size: .; d_call: TRBD2; j_call: TRBJ2-7; cdr3_aa: CASSPTRGERGPTYEQYF; cdr3_nt: TGCGCCAGCAGCCCCACCCGGGGGGAGCGGGGACCGACCTACGAGCAGTACTTC
v_call: TRBV19; clone_size: .; d_call: TRBD2; j_call: TRBJ2-7; cdr3_aa: CASSIGSGSTYEQYF; cdr3_nt: TGTGCCAGTAGTATCGGTAGCGGGTCAACCTACGAGCAGTACTTC
v_call: TRBV5-6; clone_size: .; d_call: TRBD1; j_call: TRBJ2-7; cdr3_aa: CASSWGTAAPEQYF; cdr3_nt: TGTGCCAGCAGCTGGGGGACAGCTGCCCCGGAGCAGTACTTC
v_call: TRBV10-1; clone_size: once; d_call: TRBD2; j_call: TRBJ2-7; cdr3_aa: CASSERGAGTSGTESSYEQYF; cdr3_nt: TGCGCCAGCAGTGAGAGGGGAGCCGGGACTAGCGGGACGGAGAGCTCCTACGAGCAGTACTTC
v_call: TRBV5-6; clone_size: .; d_call: TRBD1; j_call: TRBJ2-1; cdr3_aa: CASSLTPGQGRNEQFF; cdr3_nt: TGTGCCAGCAGCTTGACTCCGGGACAGGGCCGCAATGAGCAGTTCTTC
v_call: TRBV6-5; clone_size: .; d_call: .; j_call: TRBJ1-2; cdr3_aa: CASSYSPPGYGYTF; cdr3_nt: TGTGCCAGCAGTTACTCGCCGCCGGGCTATGGCTACACCTTC
v_call: TRBV5-1; clone_size: .; d_call: TRBD1; j_call: TRBJ2-5; cdr3_aa: CASWDSMYQETQYF; cdr3_nt: TGCGCCTCCTGGGACAGCATGTATCAAGAGACCCAGTACTTC
v_call: TRBV10-2; clone_size: .; d_call: .; j_call: TRBJ2-1; cdr3_aa: CASSAVGGLEQFF; cdr3_nt: TGCGCCAGCAGCGCCGTGGGAGGCCTTGAGCAGTTCTTC
v_call: TRBV6-5; clone_size: .; d_call: .; j_call: TRBJ2-3; cdr3_aa: CASSFSSGEKTDTQYF; cdr3_nt: TGTGCCAGCAGTTTCTCCTCAGGGGAAAAGACAGATACGCAGTATTTT
v_call: TRBV13; clone_size: .; d_call: .; j_call: TRBJ1-3; cdr3_aa: CASSPTRGSSGNTIYF; cdr3_nt: TGTGCCAGCAGCCCCACCAGGGGATCCTCTGGAAACACCATATATTTT
v_call: TRBV6-6; clone_size: .; d_call: TRBD1; j_call: TRBJ2-2; cdr3_aa: CASSHWTGPGELFF; cdr3_nt: TGTGCCAGCAGCCACTGGACAGGGCCCGGGGAGCTGTTTTTT
v_call: TRBV27; clone_size: .; d_call: .; j_call: TRBJ1-5; cdr3_aa: CASRDGGYSNQPQHF; cdr3_nt: TGTGCCAGCAGAGATGGGGGCTATAGCAATCAGCCCCAGCATTTT
v_call: TRBV19; clone_size: .; d_call: .; j_call: TRBJ1-1; cdr3_aa: CASSIRYTEAFF; cdr3_nt: TGTGCCAGTAGTATCCGGTACACTGAAGCTTTCTTT
v_call: TRBV6-5; clone_size: .; d_call: .; j_call: TRBJ2-7; cdr3_aa: CASSEWGRGEQYF; cdr3_nt: TGTGCCAGCAGCGAATGGGGACGGGGCGAGCAGTACTTC
v_call: TRBV19; clone_size: .; d_call: .; j_call: TRBJ1-5; cdr3_aa: CASSVRDRNQPQHF; cdr3_nt: TGTGCCAGTAGTGTCAGGGATCGCAATCAGCCCCAGCATTTT
v_call: TRBV2; clone_size: .; d_call: TRBD1; j_call: TRBJ2-7; cdr3_aa: CASIGTGIHEQYF; cdr3_nt: TGTGCCAGCATAGGGACAGGGATCCACGAGCAGTACTTC
v_call: TRBV28; clone_size: once; d_call: TRBD1; j_call: TRBJ1-5; cdr3_aa: CASSSTDRGGQPQHF; cdr3_nt: TGTGCCAGCAGTTCCACAGACAGGGGAGGTCAGCCCCAGCATTTT
v_call: TRBV5-1; clone_size: .; d_call: .; j_call: TRBJ2-5; cdr3_aa: CASSKETEPQETQYF; cdr3_nt: TGCGCCAGCAGCAAGGAGACGGAACCCCAAGAGACCCAGTACTTC
v_call: TRBV13; clone_size: .; d_call: .; j_call: TRBJ1-1; cdr3_aa: CASSSFGVSGTEAFF; cdr3_nt: TGTGCCAGCAGCTCGTTTGGGGTGTCCGGCACTGAAGCTTTCTTT
v_call: TRBV27; clone_size: once; d_call: .; j_call: TRBJ1-4; cdr3_aa: CASRYGGNEKLFF; cdr3_nt: TGTGCCAGCAGATACGGGGGGAATGAAAAACTGTTTTTT
v_call: TRBV19; clone_size: .; d_call: .; j_call: TRBJ2-5; cdr3_aa: CASSIILGGAETQYF; cdr3_nt: TGTGCCAGTAGTATTATATTAGGCGGTGCTGAGACCCAGTACTTC
v_call: TRBV28; clone_size: .; d_call: .; j_call: TRBJ2-7; cdr3_aa: CASSPKLARTYEQYF; cdr3_nt: TGTGCCAGCAGTCCCAAGCTAGCGCGTACCTACGAGCAGTACTTC
v_call: TRBV28; clone_size: .; d_call: TRBD1; j_call: TRBJ1-5; cdr3_aa: CASSATGGNQPQHF; cdr3_nt: TGTGCCAGCAGTGCGACAGGGGGCAATCAGCCCCAGCATTTT
v_call: TRBV19; clone_size: .; d_call: TRBD1; j_call: TRBJ1-5; cdr3_aa: CASSPGQGIQPQHF; cdr3_nt: TGTGCCAGTAGTCCGGGACAGGGGATACAGCCCCAGCATTTT
v_call: TRBV28; clone_size: .; d_call: TRBD2; j_call: TRBJ2-5; cdr3_aa: CASVRELQETQYF; cdr3_nt: TGTGCCAGCGTGCGGGAGCTTCAAGAGACCCAGTACTTC
v_call: TRBV19; clone_size: .; d_call: TRBD1; j_call: TRBJ2-7; cdr3_aa: CASSIGTVNYEQYF; cdr3_nt: TGTGCCAGTAGTATCGGGACAGTTAACTACGAGCAGTACTTC
v_call: TRBV4-2; clone_size: .; d_call: .; j_call: TRBJ2-7; cdr3_aa: CASSQDRGLAHYEQYF; cdr3_nt: TGTGCCAGCAGCCAAGACCGCGGGTTAGCCCACTACGAGCAGTACTTC
v_call: TRBV2; clone_size: .; d_call: .; j_call: TRBJ1-2; cdr3_aa: CASSGRGLIYGYTF; cdr3_nt: TGTGCCAGCAGTGGCAGGGGCCTGATTTATGGCTACACCTTC
v_call: TRBV11-2; clone_size: .; d_call: .; j_call: TRBJ2-2; cdr3_aa: CASSLRGQGATGELFF; cdr3_nt: TGTGCCAGCAGCCTAAGGGGTCAAGGGGCCACCGGGGAGCTGTTTTTT
v_call: TRBV19; clone_size: .; d_call: TRBD1; j_call: TRBJ2-5; cdr3_aa: CASSTLGDRGVGETQYF; cdr3_nt: TGTGCCAGTAGTACGTTGGGGGACAGGGGCGTGGGAGAGACCCAGTACTTC
v_call: TRBV19; clone_size: .; d_call: .; j_call: TRBJ2-2; cdr3_aa: CASNLGGELFF; cdr3_nt: TGTGCCAGTAATTTGGGCGGGGAGCTGTTTTTT
v_call: TRBV6-1; clone_size: .; d_call: .; j_call: TRBJ2-7; cdr3_aa: CASSEGERAYYEQYF; cdr3_nt: TGTGCCAGCAGTGAAGGGGAGCGGGCCTACTACGAGCAGTACTTC
v_call: TRBV28; clone_size: .; d_call: TRBD2; j_call: TRBJ2-5; cdr3_aa: CASSGGLSGRAEETQYF; cdr3_nt: TGTGCCAGCAGTGGCGGTCTTAGTGGGAGGGCCGAGGAGACCCAGTACTTC
v_call: TRBV5-8; clone_size: .; d_call: .; j_call: TRBJ2-7; cdr3_aa: CASSLTGTVHEQYF; cdr3_nt: TGTGCCAGCAGCTTGACCGGGACCGTCCACGAGCAGTACTTC
v_call: TRBV19; clone_size: .; d_call: .; j_call: TRBJ2-7; cdr3_aa: CASSPSRGRYEQYF; cdr3_nt: TGTGCCAGTAGTCCGTCGCGGGGCCGCTACGAGCAGTACTTC
v_call: TRBV28; clone_size: .; d_call: .; j_call: TRBJ2-1; cdr3_aa: CASRREFYNEQFF; cdr3_nt: TGTGCCAGCAGGAGGGAGTTCTACAATGAGCAGTTCTTC
v_call: TRBV30; clone_size: .; d_call: .; j_call: TRBJ2-7; cdr3_aa: CAWRGGTAISYEQYF; cdr3_nt: TGTGCCTGGAGAGGAGGGACAGCGATTTCCTACGAGCAGTACTTC
v_call: TRBV27; clone_size: .; d_call: .; j_call: TRBJ2-7; cdr3_aa: CASSPDRGPYEQYF; cdr3_nt: TGTGCCAGCAGTCCGGACCGAGGTCCCTACGAGCAGTACTTC
v_call: TRBV2; clone_size: .; d_call: TRBD1; j_call: TRBJ1-2; cdr3_aa: CASRGTGGGPDGYTF; cdr3_nt: TGTGCCAGCAGGGGGACTGGAGGGGGCCCGGATGGCTACACCTTC
v_call: TRBV11-2; clone_size: .; d_call: .; j_call: TRBJ2-1; cdr3_aa: CASSSHPRWDSYNEQFF; cdr3_nt: TGTGCCAGCAGCTCCCATCCTAGATGGGACTCCTACAATGAGCAGTTCTTC
v_call: TRBV6-5; clone_size: .; d_call: TRBD2; j_call: TRBJ2-7; cdr3_aa: CASTGRAGAYEQYF; cdr3_nt: TGTGCCAGCACCGGACGGGCGGGAGCCTACGAGCAGTACTTC